This is a list of T cell receptor beta chains from one sample in a study of blood T cell repertoires in COVID-19. Method: immunoSEQ multiplex PCR; TCRdb's copy keeps in-frame clones and lacks some. The repertoire includes 200,000 to 250,000 clones, about 85% of them detected once, and roughly 1.9% sits in the top ten. Material for sequencing was peripheral blood. These receptors originate from a man aged 25-40 years who had recovered from COVID-19. CDR3s include the opening cysteine and the closing phenylalanine or tryptophan. The D gene is left open where the match is weak. Clone sizes are given selectively: once, few, many, or a class where the clone is expanded.

j_call,v_call,d_call,clone_size,cdr3_nt,cdr3_aa
TRBJ1-1,TRBV5-1,-,-,TGCGCCAGCACCCCTAGGCCCGACTCCGCAATGAACACTGAAGCTTTCTTT,CASTPRPDSAMNTEAFF
TRBJ1-1,TRBV7-9,-,once,TGTGCCAGCAGCTCCGACGGGGGGACTGAAGCTTTCTTT,CASSSDGGTEAFF
TRBJ1-2,TRBV18,-,-,TGTGCCAGCTCTACGCAGGGGCCTAACTATGGCTACACCTTC,CASSTQGPNYGYTF
TRBJ2-3,TRBV6-5,-,-,TGTGCCAGCGGAGGGGTCCTCGGAGATACGCAGTATTTT,CASGGVLGDTQYF
TRBJ1-5,TRBV4-1,-,-,TGCGCCAGCAGCCAACAGGCTGGCCAGCCCCAGCATTTT,CASSQQAGQPQHF
TRBJ1-2,TRBV15,TRBD1,-,TGTGCCACCAGCAGAGATCGGACAGGGGGCGGCTACACCTTC,CATSRDRTGGGYTF
TRBJ1-4,TRBV6-5,-,-,TGTGCCAGCAGTTACGGCGGGACGCCGGATGAAAAACTGTTTTTT,CASSYGGTPDEKLFF
TRBJ2-2,TRBV7-3,-,-,TGTGCCAGCAGCACCCCCAACGGAGGGAAGAACACCGGGGAGCTGTTTTTT,CASSTPNGGKNTGELFF
TRBJ1-6,TRBV5-5,TRBD1,-,TGTGCCAGCAGCTCCGACCGGACAGGGATCTATAATTCACCCCTCCACTTT,CASSSDRTGIYNSPLHF
TRBJ2-5,TRBV5-1,TRBD1,-,TGCGCCAGCAGCTTAGACCACAGGGGCGTCGAGACCCAGTACTTC,CASSLDHRGVETQYF
TRBJ2-2,TRBV4-1,TRBD1,-,TGCGCCAGCAGCCCGGACGGACAGGGCTTTACCGGGGAGCTGTTTTTT,CASSPDGQGFTGELFF
TRBJ1-1,TRBV5-1,-,few,TGCGCCAGCAGCGCTGCCGGCGGGGGTTCAGACACTGAAGCTTTCTTT,CASSAAGGGSDTEAFF
TRBJ1-3,TRBV6-6,-,once,TGTGCCAGCAGTTACTCACAGGGTTTAGGAAACACCATATATTTT,CASSYSQGLGNTIYF
TRBJ1-2,TRBV5-6,-,-,TGTGCCAGCAGCTCGTCAGGGGAAGTTTATGGCTACACCTTC,CASSSSGEVYGYTF
TRBJ2-7,TRBV5-1,-,-,TGCGCCAGCAGCCCCAAGAGCTCCTACGAGCAGTACTTC,CASSPKSSYEQYF
TRBJ1-1,TRBV9,-,-,TGTGCCAGCAGCGTCAGTGGAGGGGTGAACACTGAAGCTTTCTTT,CASSVSGGVNTEAFF
TRBJ2-3,TRBV9,TRBD2,-,TGTGCCAGCAGCGTAGATCAGGGAGGGGCAGATACGCAGTATTTT,CASSVDQGGADTQYF
TRBJ1-2,TRBV28,-,few,TGTGCCAGCAGTTTAGGGGGAGGGGGTGGTGGCTACACCTTC,CASSLGGGGGGYTF
TRBJ1-5,TRBV19,-,-,TGTGCCAGTAGTATACTTCACGGGGGTCGCAATCAGCCCCAGCATTTT,CASSILHGGRNQPQHF